One sample yielded the 22 T cell receptor beta chains listed below, sequenced in a study of T cells in Graves' hyperthyroidism and ophthalmopathy. What was amplified from RNA transcripts were TCR beta CDR3 regions. HTBI primers were employed in a first-round RT-PCR of the TCR CDR3. TCRdb fed the multiplex PCR reads into MiXCR, producing one record per CDR3 protein. This sample carries around 520,000 distinct CDR3 sequences, approximately 25% of them seen once, and the ten largest clones take roughly 10%. The sequenced material came from blood. The receptors come from a woman aged 25-40 years with Graves' ophthalmopathy.

This clonotype has ten or more counts. The CDR3 region has the DNA TGTGCCAGCACGCCGGGGACAGGGAGGAATCAGCCCCAGCATTTT. This gives the protein CASTPGTGRNQPQHF. The rearrangement uses TRBV2 and TRBJ1-5; 9 positions agree with TRBD1. The V gene end was trimmed by 7 bases and the J gene end by 4 bases; junction bases not matched to a gene: 8. The CDR3 is 15 amino acids. The germline CDR1 and CDR2 sequences are SNHLY and FYNNEI.

The chain couples TRBV6-2 or TRBV6-3 to TRBJ2-7; D could derive from TRBD1 or TRBD2 (6 bases each). This CDR3 has 15 residues. Trimming removed 2 bases from V and 5 bases from J, with 16 bases in between. Germline values: CDR1 MNHEY, CDR2 SVGEGT. The DNA for the CDR3 is TGTGCCAGCAGTTACAGGGGGGATCTGGACGACGAGCAGTACTTC. It encodes CASSYRGDLDDEQYF.

This clonotype appeared once. The chain combines TRBV12-3 or TRBV12-4 with TRBJ1-1; D is possibly TRBD1 (5 bases). Trimming left V 6 bases short and J 10 bases short, with 12 bases between. This CDR3 has 11 residues. The CDR3 sequence: CASRGGAAAFF. In DNA form, the CDR3 reads TGTGCCAGCAGGGGAGGGGCCGCAGCTTTCTTT.

The rearrangement joins TRBV6-1 to TRBJ1-1; 7 bases agree with TRBD1. The junction had 14 bases not matched to a gene; V was cut back by 6 bases and J by 4 bases. Germline V gives CDR1 MNHNS, CDR2 SASEGT. The CDR3 covers 16 residues. The CDR3 region has the DNA TGTGCCAGCAGGCCAGGAGACAGGGTAGGAGGCACTGAAGCTTTCTTT. Translation: CASRPGDRVGGTEAFF.

This clonotype was counted at least ten times. This chain uses TRBV24-1 with TRBJ2-7; D might be TRBD2 (5 bases). Germline lookup yields CDR1 KGHDR and CDR2 SFDVKD. The CDR3 is 15 residues long. Trimming cost V 7 bases and J 4 bases, with 19 bases left between them. The CDR3 here is CATSVTGVGPYEQYF. DNA of the CDR3: TGTGCCACCAGCGTTACCGGGGTCGGTCCTTACGAGCAGTACTTC.

This clonotype was counted ten times or more. The chain uses TRBV6-1 and TRBJ1-1, with D hard to call. Germline lookup yields CDR1 MNHNS and CDR2 SASEGT. The V end was cut by 2 bases, the J end by 1 base, with 11 bases between. The CDR3 has 15 residues. The CDR3 region is CASSETWAGNTEAFF. The CDR3 DNA follows: TGTGCCAGCAGTGAAACGTGGGCCGGGAACACTGAAGCTTTCTTT.

The chain uses TRBV28 and TRBJ2-7; 7 nucleotides align to TRBD2. Germline-derived CDR1 and CDR2 are MDHEN and SYDVKM. The CDR3 is 13 amino acids. With V trimmed by 6 bases and J by 6 bases, 8 bases remained unmatched. In DNA, the CDR3 is TGTGCCAGCAGGGAGCGGGGAAGCGTCGAGCAGTACTTC. This gives the protein CASRERGSVEQYF.

The V gene is TRBV12-3 or TRBV12-4, the J gene TRBJ2-5; tentative D call: TRBD1 (5 bases). The CDR3 is made up of 16 amino acids. V gave up 6 bases and J gave up 2 bases, with 19 bases separating them. CDR3 sequence (DNA): TGTGCCAGCAGCCCACCCCAGGGCAGCTTTCAAGAGACCCAGTACTTC. This codes for CASSPPQGSFQETQYF.

This clonotype was detected many times. No conserved phenylalanine or tryptophan ends this CDR3, so it is likely a read error. V gene TRBV6-1 combines with J gene TRBJ1-5; D is unclear. The CDR3 has 15 amino acids. The germline V and J ends were trimmed by 2 bases and 4 bases, with 12 bases remaining between them. Germline V gene data show CDR1 as MNHNS and CDR2 as SASEGT. The CDR3 reads CASSESQSLNQPQHL. The CDR3 DNA is TGTGCCAGCAGTGAAAGTCAGTCATTAAATCAGCCCCAGCATCTT.

This sequence joins TRBV20-1 and TRBJ2-6, with D unclear. Germline V gives CDR1 DFQATT, CDR2 SNEGSKA (reference sequence). The V end lost 0 bases, the J end lost 0 bases, and 6 bases lay between the germline ends. The CDR3 contains 15 residues. For the CDR3, the DNA is TGCAGTGCTAGAGACACCTACTCTGGGGCCAACGTCCTGACTTTC. This sequence encodes CSARDTYSGANVLTF.

Many counts were recorded for this clonotype. V and J are TRBV7-2 and TRBJ1-2; D remains unclear. There are 13 residues in the CDR3. Trimming cost V 7 bases and J 7 bases, with 16 bases left between them. The germline gives CDR1 SGHTA, CDR2 FQGNSA. The CDR3 DNA is TGTGCCAGCAACATGAACGGGTATGGTGGCTACACCTTC. Protein: CASNMNGYGGYTF.

In this sample, this clonotype turned up many times. The genes are TRBV6-5 and TRBJ2-5; possible D gene TRBD2, 6 bases. Trimming took off 0 bases at V and 4 bases at J, with 21 bases between the two ends. The CDR3 is 18 amino acids. CDR1 and CDR2 from the germline V gene are MNHEY and SVGAGI. Here the CDR3 DNA reads TGTGCCAGCAGTTACTCCCTGACAGCGTCTCGGGGGACAGAGACCCAGTACTTC. It encodes CASSYSLTASRGTETQYF.

In its sample, this clonotype was seen many times. The V gene is TRBV10-3, the J gene TRBJ1-5, with D unclear. The CDR3 spans 15 residues. The germline V and J ends were trimmed by 3 bases and 5 bases, with 14 bases remaining between them. Looked up from germline, CDR1 is ENHRY and CDR2 is SYGVKD. This CDR3 is CAISDDPHGDQPQHF. The CDR3 DNA follows: TGTGCCATCAGTGATGACCCACACGGTGATCAGCCCCAGCATTTT.

This clonotype was recorded many times. The V call is TRBV20-1, the J call TRBJ1-3; 8 nucleotides align to TRBD1. CDR3 length: 14 amino acids. The germline gives CDR1 DFQATT, CDR2 SNEGSKA (reference sequence). Trimming cost V 3 bases and J 4 bases; bases outside gene matches: 5. The CDR3 protein is CSARNRGSGNTIYF. The CDR3 DNA follows: TGCAGTGCTAGGAACAGGGGGTCCGGAAACACCATATATTTT.

This clonotype was picked up many times. The chain joins TRBV6-5 to TRBJ2-5, with 8 bases lining up with TRBD2. The CDR3 length is 15 residues. Germline values: CDR1 MNHEY, CDR2 SVGAGI. V was clipped by 4 bases and J by 5 bases; unmatched bases: 9. The CDR3 here is CASSFTGTSQETQYF. The CDR3 region has the DNA TGTGCCAGCAGTTTCACCGGGACTAGTCAGGAGACCCAGTACTTC.

The CDR3 DNA reads as TGTGCCAGCAGTGTCACCTCGACAGACTATGGCTACACCTTC. Amino acid sequence: CASSVTSTDYGYTF. The rearrangement uses TRBV7-2 and TRBJ1-2, with D possibly matching TRBD1 (5 bases). With 6 bases removed from V and 3 bases from J, the gap between germline ends came to 14 bases. The CDR3 spans 14 residues. Germline V gene data show CDR1 as SGHTA and CDR2 as FQGNSA.

This sequence joins TRBV10-3 and TRBJ2-2; D possibly corresponds to TRBD2 (5 bases). Trimming stripped 3 bases from V and 1 base from J, with 15 bases between. Per the germline V gene, CDR1 is ENHRY and CDR2 is SYGVKD. The CDR3 runs 17 residues. CDR3: CAISDPDWYKNTGELFF. CDR3 DNA sequence: TGTGCCATCAGTGACCCGGACTGGTACAAGAACACCGGGGAGCTGTTTTTT.

The chain joins TRBV12-3 or TRBV12-4 to TRBJ1-2; TRBD1 matches at 10 bases. The J segment lost 0 bases and the V segment lost 4 bases, leaving 8 bases of the junction unmatched. The CDR3 spans 17 residues. In nucleotides, the CDR3 is TGTGCCAGCAGTTCTACCCCCGGGACAGGGGCTAACTATGGCTACACCTTC. This codes for CASSSTPGTGANYGYTF.

This clonotype came up many times. The chain links TRBV6-2 or TRBV6-3 to TRBJ1-5, with no clear D. Trimming cost V 6 bases and J 5 bases, with 8 bases left between them. Germline V gene sequence: CDR1 MNHEY, CDR2 SVGEGT. The CDR3 sequence is 12 residues long. The CDR3 bases are TGTGCCAGCAGAAGCCCCGATCAGCCCCAGCATTTT. As protein: CASRSPDQPQHF.

The rearrangement links TRBV5-1 to TRBJ2-4; weak D call: TRBD2 (6 bases). CDR3 length equals 14 residues. The germline gives CDR1 SGHRS, CDR2 YFSETQ. The V gene lost 4 bases and the J gene lost 4 bases, with 12 bases spanning the gap. CDR3 sequence (DNA): TGCGCCAGCAGCGCGGGGACGGAAAAAAACATTCAGTACTTC. This translates into CASSAGTEKNIQYF.

The rearrangement uses TRBV11-2 and TRBJ2-7; D is unresolved. Trimming cost V 2 bases and J 4 bases, with 12 bases left between them. The length of the CDR3 is 14 residues. CDR1 and CDR2 (germline): SGHAT, FQNNGV. CDR3 sequence: CASSLILLEYEQYF. The CDR3, as DNA: TGTGCCAGCAGCTTAATTCTACTGGAATACGAGCAGTACTTC.

Ten or more counts support this clonotype. CDR3 residues: CSASLGFEYEQYF. Here the CDR3 DNA reads TGCAGTGCTAGTTTGGGCTTTGAGTACGAGCAGTACTTC. This chain connects TRBV20-1 to TRBJ2-7; no clear D gene. Per the germline V gene, CDR1 is DFQATT and CDR2 is SNEGSKA (reference sequence). The CDR3 totals 13 residues. Trimming shortened V by 3 bases and J by 4 bases, and 13 bases separated the two germline ends.